Listed below are T cell receptor beta chains from one sample, sequenced in a study of blood T cell repertoires in COVID-19. Only in-frame clones appear in the TCRdb table, and some are missing; sequencing was by immunoSEQ multiplex PCR. The table lists over 70,000 clones, around 90% of them singletons. Material: peripheral blood. The receptors here all came from an elderly man with acute or convalescent COVID-19. CDR3s include the opening cysteine and the closing phenylalanine or tryptophan. D genes are given only for firm matches. The listing skips clone size in some rows; elsewhere it reads once, few, many or a size class.

abundance: once
d_gene: -
v_gene: TRBV7-3
j_gene: TRBJ2-1
CDR3aa: CASRVEGSNEQFF
CDR3nt: TGTGCCAGCCGGGTCGAAGGTTCCAATGAGCAGTTCTTC

abundance: -
d_gene: -
v_gene: TRBV28
j_gene: TRBJ1-6
CDR3aa: CASIGASAGSMDSPLHF
CDR3nt: TGTGCCAGCATTGGAGCAAGTGCCGGGTCAATGGATTCACCCCTCCACTTT

abundance: -
d_gene: -
v_gene: TRBV18
j_gene: TRBJ2-2
CDR3aa: CASSPQKGGTGELFF
CDR3nt: TGTGCCAGCTCACCACAGAAGGGGGGGACCGGGGAGCTGTTTTTT

abundance: once
d_gene: TRBD2
v_gene: TRBV10-3
j_gene: TRBJ2-5
CDR3aa: CAISGSGGALETQYF
CDR3nt: TGTGCCATCAGTGGCAGCGGGGGGGCCTTGGAGACCCAGTACTTC

abundance: -
d_gene: -
v_gene: TRBV5-6
j_gene: TRBJ1-1
CDR3aa: CASNPGGRGAEAFF
CDR3nt: TGTGCCAGCAACCCGGGGGGCCGGGGGGCTGAAGCTTTCTTT

abundance: -
d_gene: -
v_gene: TRBV9
j_gene: TRBJ2-3
CDR3aa: CASTPGGTDTQYF
CDR3nt: TGTGCCAGCACTCCGGGGGGCACAGATACGCAGTATTTT

abundance: -
d_gene: -
v_gene: TRBV6-4
j_gene: TRBJ2-3
CDR3aa: CASSEGAGADTQYF
CDR3nt: TGTGCCAGCAGTGAGGGGGCAGGTGCAGATACGCAGTATTTT

abundance: once
d_gene: TRBD1
v_gene: TRBV15
j_gene: TRBJ2-7
CDR3aa: CATSREETGGGEQYF
CDR3nt: TGTGCCACCAGCAGAGAGGAGACAGGGGGCGGCGAGCAGTACTTC

abundance: -
d_gene: TRBD2
v_gene: TRBV19
j_gene: TRBJ2-1
CDR3aa: CAKGLAGSLYEQFF
CDR3nt: TGTGCCAAAGGTCTAGCGGGATCATTGTATGAGCAGTTCTTC

abundance: -
d_gene: TRBD1
v_gene: TRBV6-5
j_gene: TRBJ1-2
CDR3aa: CASIIQGDLGYGYTF
CDR3nt: TGTGCCTCTATCATACAGGGGGACCTAGGCTATGGCTACACCTTC

abundance: -
d_gene: -
v_gene: TRBV28
j_gene: TRBJ1-5
CDR3aa: CASSTSGLNQPQHF
CDR3nt: TGTGCCAGCAGTACTTCAGGGCTCAATCAGCCCCAGCATTTT

abundance: -
d_gene: TRBD2
v_gene: TRBV9
j_gene: TRBJ2-3
CDR3aa: CASSARLAGDTQYF
CDR3nt: TGTGCCAGCAGCGCCCGACTAGCGGGAGATACGCAGTATTTT

abundance: -
d_gene: -
v_gene: TRBV3-1/TRBV3-2
j_gene: TRBJ1-1
CDR3aa: CASSQDRPGNRKGAFF
CDR3nt: TGTGCCAGCAGCCAAGATCGGCCAGGAAATAGAAAAGGAGCTTTCTTT